These 20 T cell receptor beta chains were all obtained from the same sample, sequenced in a study of cytomegalovirus exposure and HLA in healthy donors (dated by TCRdb to 2016 to 2017). The library was produced with the immunoSEQ multiplex PCR assay. A mixture of 60 forward primers for TCR Vbeta segments and 13 reverse primers for TCR Jbeta segments was used in the multiplex PCR. TCRdb limited this immuneACCESS table to in-frame rearrangements with V and J called. A share of clones is missing; checked studies link under half to unresolved V genes, and the rest is unexplained. The sample profile shows approximately 69,000 clones; about 74% of them were found once. The ten largest clones capture 20% to 25% of the sample. Material: PBMCs. Every receptor here comes from a woman aged 25 to 39 in good health and CMV-seropositive.

The chain carries TRBV28 and TRBJ2-5; D not certain. Trimming removed 4 bases from V and 5 bases from J, with 5 bases in between. In germline, CDR1 is MDHEN, CDR2 SYDVKM. The CDR3 runs 11 residues. The CDR3, as DNA: TGTGCCAGCAGTTCCCTTGAGACCCAGTACTTC. Translating gives CASSSLETQYF. Full variable domain (outside the CDR3, taken from reference TRBV28 and TRBJ2-5): DVKVTQSSRYLVKRTGEKVFLECVQDMDHENMFWYRQDPGLGLRLIYFSYDVKMKEKGDIPEGYSVSREKKERFSLILESASTNQTSMYLCASSSLETQYFGPGTRLLVL.

This chain links TRBV5-1 with TRBJ1-2, with D unresolved. CDR1 is SGHRS and CDR2 is YFSETQ in the germline V gene. The length of the CDR3 is 12 residues. Trimming took 1 base from V and 4 from J, leaving 5 bases between them. CDR3 protein: CASSLSGYGYTF. CDR3 nucleotide sequence: TGCGCCAGCAGCTTGTCAGGCTATGGCTACACCTTC.

This chain uses TRBV28 with TRBJ2-1, with 11 bases identical to TRBD1. The V gene end was trimmed by 6 bases and the J gene end by 6 bases; junction bases not matched to a gene: 7. Looked up from germline, CDR1 is MDHEN and CDR2 is SYDVKM. This CDR3 contains 15 residues. As DNA, the CDR3 is TGTGCCAGCAGCAACTCCGGGACAGGGGGCAATGAGCAGTTCTTC. This translates into CASSNSGTGGNEQFF.

The rearrangement joins TRBV11-2 to TRBJ2-7, with D uncertain. Germline V gene sequence: CDR1 SGHAT, CDR2 FQNNGV. The V end lost 5 bases, the J end lost 3 bases, and 8 bases lay between the germline ends. This CDR3 contains 12 residues. The CDR3, as DNA: TGTGCCAGCAGCGCCACCAGCTACGAGCAGTACTTC. Its protein product is CASSATSYEQYF. Drawing the rest from reference TRBV11-2 and TRBJ2-7, the complete variable domain is EAGVAQSPRYKIIEKRQSVAFWCNPISGHATLYWYQQILGQGPKLLIQFQNNGVVDDSQLPKDRFSAERLKGVDSTLKIQPAKLEDSAVYLCASSATSYEQYFGPGTRLTVT.

The count of this clone is one. The chain uses TRBV4-3 and TRBJ2-2; D uncertain. The germline V gene encodes CDR1 LGHNA and CDR2 YSLEER. The CDR3 sequence is 16 residues long. V shed 1 base and J shed 1 base, with 10 bases lying between them. The CDR3 coding sequence is TGCGCCAGCAGCCAAGCAGTGCGGATGAACACCGGGGAGCTGTTTTTT. Its protein is CASSQAVRMNTGELFF.

Worth noting for this clone: Other DNA sequences of this sample code for an identical CDR3. The chain carries TRBV6-5 and TRBJ1-2; a possible D gene is TRBD1 (6 bases). CDR1 and CDR2 (germline): MNHEY, SVGAGI. Trimming pared 4 bases from V and 8 bases from J, leaving 11 bases between. CDR3 length: 12 residues. The CDR3 reads CASSSQGYGYTF. The CDR3 DNA sequence: TGTGCCAGCAGTTCACAGGGTTACGGCTACACCTTC.

This clone was counted a single time. The chain couples TRBV9 to TRBJ1-2, with D possibly TRBD1 on 6 matching bases. V lost 5 bases to trimming and J lost 5 bases, with 13 bases between them. Per the germline V gene, CDR1 is SGDLS and CDR2 is YYNGEE. The CDR3 length is 13 residues. CDR3 region: CASRDSGVYGYTF. The CDR3 nucleotides are TGTGCCAGCAGGGACAGTGGGGTGTATGGCTACACCTTC.

The chain has TRBV7-8 and TRBJ2-1; 8 bases are shared with TRBD2. CDR1 is SGHVS, CDR2 FQNEAQ, per germline. This CDR3 contains 16 residues. V shed 5 bases and J 6 bases; nucleotides not matched to a gene: 12. CDR3 in DNA: TGTGCCAGCAGCAAACCCAGGGGACTAGTTATCAATGAGCAGTTCTTC. It translates to CASSKPRGLVINEQFF.

The chain has TRBV9 and TRBJ1-2; D perhaps matches TRBD1 (5 bases). V shed 0 bases and J shed 8 bases, with 17 bases lying between them. The CDR3 totals 15 residues. Germline CDR1 SGDLS, CDR2 YYNGEE. The CDR3 DNA is TGTGCCAGCAGCGTAGAGTGGGACTTTCCACGGGGCTACACCTTC. Translating gives CASSVEWDFPRGYTF.

V usage is TRBV20-1 and J usage is TRBJ2-1, with D unclear. Germline V lookup: CDR1 DFQATT, CDR2 SNEGSKA (reference sequence). The CDR3 is 11 residues long. V shed 1 base and J shed 8 bases, with 6 bases lying between them. The CDR3 sequence is CSARVVYEQFF. The CDR3 nucleotides read TGCAGTGCTAGAGTCGTTTATGAGCAGTTCTTC.

The rearrangement uses TRBV11-2 and TRBJ1-1; possibly TRBD1 for D (5 bases). V lost 0 bases to trimming and J lost 8 bases, with 19 bases between them. The CDR3 is made up of 16 amino acids. Germline lookup yields CDR1 SGHAT and CDR2 FQNNGV. CDR3 residues: CASSLDWSRRGSEAFF. CDR3 DNA: TGTGCCAGCAGCTTAGATTGGTCCCGAAGGGGATCGGAAGCTTTCTTT.

The chain uses TRBV10-3 and TRBJ1-5; perhaps TRBD1 as D (6 bases). The CDR3 runs to 14 residues. Germline V gives CDR1 ENHRY, CDR2 SYGVKD. V was trimmed by 2 bases and J by 6 bases, leaving 11 bases between them. The CDR3 sequence: CAISEQGPGQPQHF. The CDR3 region has the DNA TGTGCCATCAGTGAGCAGGGGCCTGGTCAGCCCCAGCATTTT.

This clone appeared a single time. The gene calls are TRBV2 and TRBJ1-2; TRBD1 is a possible D gene (6 bases). Germline V CDR1 and CDR2: SNHLY, FYNNEI. The CDR3 loop spans 12 amino acids. V was trimmed by 3 bases and J by 4 bases, leaving 6 bases between them. The CDR3 DNA follows: TGTGCCAGCAGTGAGGACAGCTATGGCTACACCTTC. It codes for CASSEDSYGYTF.

The rearrangement uses TRBV2 and TRBJ2-7; 9 bases agree with TRBD2. Germline assignment: CDR1 SNHLY and CDR2 FYNNEI. The CDR3 has 14 amino acids. J gave up 1 base and V 10 bases, and 8 bases lay outside the gene matches. The CDR3 region has the DNA TGTGCCACTTCGAGCGGGAGGAGGTCCTACGAGCAGTACTTC. It translates to CATSSGRRSYEQYF.

The chain employs TRBV27 and TRBJ1-1, with TRBD1 identical over 8 bases. V lost 4 bases, J lost 5 bases, and 9 bases stayed unmatched. CDR1 and CDR2 (germline): MNHEY, SMNVEV (reference sequence). The CDR3 consists of 15 residues. CDR3 in DNA: TGTGCCAGCAGTTCAGCCGGGACAGGAAGGACTGAAGCTTTCTTT. Protein: CASSSAGTGRTEAFF.

This clone has only one observation. J is TRBJ2-3 and V is TRBV20-1; D may be TRBD2 (5 bases). V lost 3 bases, J lost 12 bases, and 10 bases lay in between. The length of the CDR3 is 10 residues. From germline, CDR1 is DFQATT and CDR2 SNEGSKA (reference sequence). CDR3 bases: TGCAGTGCTAGTCAGCGGCAACAGTATTTT. Amino acids: CSASQRQQYF.

The chain links TRBV14 to TRBJ2-3, with D possibly being TRBD1 (6 bases). Germline lookup yields CDR1 SGHDN and CDR2 FVKESK. CDR3 length: 13 amino acids. Trimming left V 4 bases short and J 4 bases short, with 9 bases between. The DNA for the CDR3 is TGTGCCAGCAGCCCCCGGACAGCAGATACGCAGTATTTT. This gives the protein CASSPRTADTQYF.

This chain connects TRBV6-5 to TRBJ2-7, with a possible D match to TRBD2 (6 bases). In germline, CDR1 is MNHEY, CDR2 SVGAGI. The CDR3 covers 15 residues. V was pared by 0 bases and J by 1 base, with 10 bases between. CDR3 nucleotides: TGTGCCAGCAGTTACTCCCCCCGGGGGTCCTACGAGCAGTACTTC. This gives the protein CASSYSPRGSYEQYF.

The rearrangement links TRBV29-1 to TRBJ1-1, with a tentative D call TRBD1 (5 bases). The CDR3 is 14 residues long. The V end lost 8 bases, the J end lost 1 base, and 17 bases lay between the germline ends. CDR1 SQVTM and CDR2 ANQGSEA come from the germline V gene. CDR3: CSTLETASNTEAFF. CDR3 DNA sequence: TGCAGCACCCTCGAGACAGCCTCGAACACTGAAGCTTTCTTT.

This clone was counted many times. The CDR3 coding sequence is TGTGCCAGTAGTATCCCCACCCAGGGGGTGGTGAACACTGAAGCTTTCTTT. This translates into CASSIPTQGVVNTEAFF. The chain carries TRBV19 and TRBJ1-1; 7 positions agree with TRBD1. V was pared by 3 bases and J by 0 bases, with 10 bases of the junction left unmatched. CDR1 and CDR2 from the germline V gene are LNHDA and SQIVND (reference sequence). This CDR3 is 17 amino acids long.